This TCR beta chain was found in a study of T cells in Graves' hyperthyroidism and ophthalmopathy. Study observations and caveats: A 13 V-J signature model discriminated ophthalmopathy versus stable hyperthyroidism.

The CDR3 is 14 residues long. The germline CDR1 and CDR2 sequences are ENHRY and SYGVKD. V shed 4 bases and J 2 bases; nucleotides not matched to a gene: 3. Investigators excluded patients with uncontrolled infection, other autoimmune disease, pregnancy or lactation. Diagnoses rested on clinical symptoms, serum thyroxine and TRAb, thyroid ultrasound and orbital computed tomography. This clonotype was recorded many times. Its matching antigen is unknown. The investigators amplified TCR beta CDR3 regions from RNA transcripts. Using the HTBI primer set, a first-round RT-PCR was run on the TCR CDR3. TCRdb analysed the multiplex PCR reads with MiXCR anew, one entry per CDR3 protein. The repertoire holds around 600,000 distinct CDR3 sequences, with roughly 46% as singletons.

Specimen: peripheral blood or thyroid tissue (not recorded which). V gene TRBV10-3 combines with J gene TRBJ2-7; 9 bases agree with TRBD1. This receptor was obtained from an adult man with Graves' disease, either hyperthyroidism or ophthalmopathy (not recorded which). The CDR3 here is CAISVRQGAYEQYF. The DNA for the CDR3 is TGTGCCATCAGTGTTCGACAGGGGGCCTACGAGCAGTACTTC.